The 19 T cell receptor beta chains given below trace back to one sample, sequenced in a study of PD-L1 blockade in urothelial cancer. Sequencing used immunoSEQ multiplex PCR; TCRdb keeps in-frame clones, though not all of them. The table has some 120,000 clones, more than 75% seen once. The time point was: peripheral blood 6 weeks after treatment start. Material: PBMCs, obtained around atezolizumab (anti-PD-L1) treatment. Receptor source: a man aged 45-65 years with urothelial cancer.

This clone was picked up a small number of times. The chain recombines TRBV6-1 with TRBJ1-6; D unresolved. The CDR3 runs 17 residues. The ends were cut back, 4 bases at V and 7 bases at J, with 20 bases in the middle. From germline, CDR1 is MNHNS and CDR2 SASEGT. CDR3 in amino acids: CASSADTTFRRNSPLHF. The CDR3 bases are TGTGCCAGCAGTGCCGACACAACCTTCCGAAGGAATTCACCCCTCCACTTT.

The chain joins TRBV11-2 to TRBJ2-1, with 9 positions matching TRBD2. V shed 1 base, J shed 8 bases, and the junction held 3 bases outside the gene matches. Per germline, CDR1 SGHAT and CDR2 FQNNGV. There are 14 residues in the CDR3. The CDR3 sequence is CASSLGAGGYEQFF. CDR3 sequence (DNA): TGTGCCAGCAGCTTAGGAGCGGGAGGATATGAGCAGTTCTTC.

The chain uses TRBV9 and TRBJ2-3; D ambiguous. The CDR3 is made up of 15 amino acids. Germline lookup yields CDR1 SGDLS and CDR2 YYNGEE. V lost 6 bases to trimming and J lost 0 bases, with 14 bases between them. The CDR3 spells CASTRGETSTDTQYF. For the CDR3, the DNA is TGTGCCAGCACCCGCGGCGAGACTAGCACAGATACGCAGTATTTT.

This clone was counted a few times. This sequence joins TRBV11-2 and TRBJ2-1, with TRBD2 matching 10 bases. The V segment lost 5 bases and the J segment 8 bases; nucleotides outside the gene matches: 12. This CDR3 region has 16 residues. The germline V gene encodes CDR1 SGHAT and CDR2 FQNNGV. The CDR3 region is CASSQGLANLGYEQFF. The CDR3 region has the DNA TGTGCCAGCAGCCAGGGACTAGCGAACCTTGGTTATGAGCAGTTCTTC. The variable domain in full, with the rest retrieved from reference TRBV11-2 and TRBJ2-1, is EAGVAQSPRYKIIEKRQSVAFWCNPISGHATLYWYQQILGQGPKLLIQFQNNGVVDDSQLPKDRFSAERLKGVDSTLKIQPAKLEDSAVYLCASSQGLANLGYEQFFGPGTRLTVL.

This chain links TRBV4-1 with TRBJ2-1, with D possibly TRBD1 on 6 matching bases. CDR1 MGHRA and CDR2 YSYEKL come from the germline V gene. The V and J ends lost 1 base and 4 bases respectively, with 14 bases between them. The CDR3 length is 16 residues. This CDR3 is CASSQAGTSLYNEQFF. The DNA for the CDR3 is TGCGCCAGCAGCCAAGCCGGGACATCGTTGTACAATGAGCAGTTCTTC.

The J gene is TRBJ2-5, the V gene TRBV5-1, with D perhaps matching TRBD2 (5 bases). V lost 3 bases and J 2 bases, leaving 17 bases between the germline ends. From germline, CDR1 is SGHRS and CDR2 YFSETQ. The CDR3 extends over 16 amino acids. The CDR3, as DNA: TGCGCCAGCAGCTATACGCTGGGAGTTTTGCAAGAGACCCAGTACTTC. Its protein is CASSYTLGVLQETQYF.

J is TRBJ1-2 and V is TRBV5-1, with a possible D match to TRBD1 (5 bases). The germline V and J ends were trimmed by 8 bases and 3 bases, with 14 bases remaining between them. Germline V gene data show CDR1 as SGHRS and CDR2 as YFSETQ. CDR3 length: 13 amino acids. CDR3 protein: CARPGGEYYGYTF. The CDR3 DNA sequence: TGCGCCAGACCCGGGGGGGAATACTATGGCTACACCTTC.

The gene calls are TRBV2 and TRBJ2-7; 14 bases align to TRBD2. CDR3 size: 17 residues. In germline, CDR1 is SNHLY, CDR2 FYNNEI. After removal of 7 bases from V and 2 bases from J, the junction contained 10 bases not matched to a gene. The CDR3 DNA is TGTGCCAGCACCTTGACTAGCGGGGGGGGGACGACCTACGAGCAGTACTTC. Protein: CASTLTSGGGTTYEQYF.

This clone was observed a few times. The genes are TRBV5-1 and TRBJ2-5; 8 nucleotides match TRBD2. The ends lost 4 bases at V and 5 bases at J; junction bases unmatched: 4. In germline, CDR1 is SGHRS, CDR2 YFSETQ. The CDR3 covers 13 residues. The CDR3 reads CASSRGGSETQYF. In DNA form, the CDR3 reads TGCGCCAGCAGCCGGGGGGGGTCGGAGACCCAGTACTTC.

This clone was counted a single time. This chain uses TRBV15 with TRBJ1-4; perhaps TRBD1 as D (6 bases). V lost 1 base, J lost 8 bases, and 17 bases lay in between. This CDR3 has 16 amino acids. Germline V gene data show CDR1 as LNHNV and CDR2 as YYDKDF (reference sequence). CDR3 region: CATSRGEGGGKEKLFF. The DNA of the CDR3 is TGTGCCACCAGCAGAGGGGAGGGAGGGGGGAAAGAAAAACTGTTTTTT.

The gene calls are TRBV5-1 and TRBJ1-4; D perhaps matches TRBD1 (5 bases). CDR1 and CDR2 (germline): SGHRS, YFSETQ. The CDR3 runs 15 residues. V was cut by 0 bases and J by 8 bases, with 14 bases left in between. This CDR3 reads CASSLAGRGTEKLFF. CDR3 sequence (DNA): TGCGCCAGCAGCTTGGCCGGTAGGGGAACCGAAAAACTGTTTTTT.

V and J are TRBV5-4 and TRBJ2-5; D call uncertain. Deletions cut 4 bases from V and 6 bases from J, with 13 bases between. CDR1 and CDR2 from the germline V gene are SGHNT and YYREEE (reference sequence). The CDR3 extends over 13 amino acids. The DNA for the CDR3 is TGTGCCAGCAGCCAAGAAGGCGGAAAGACCCAGTACTTC. It yields the protein CASSQEGGKTQYF.

CDR3 DNA sequence: TGTGCCAGCAGCTCCAAGCGGGAGGGACCCTACAATGAGCAGTTCTTC. As protein: CASSSKREGPYNEQFF. The V gene is TRBV11-2, the J gene TRBJ2-1; the match to TRBD2 covers 10 bases. The CDR3 consists of 16 residues. The junction had 5 bases not matched to a gene; V was cut back by 4 bases and J by 2 bases. Germline CDR1 and CDR2: SGHAT and FQNNGV. The variable domain in full, completed from reference TRBV11-2 and TRBJ2-1, reads EAGVAQSPRYKIIEKRQSVAFWCNPISGHATLYWYQQILGQGPKLLIQFQNNGVVDDSQLPKDRFSAERLKGVDSTLKIQPAKLEDSAVYLCASSSKREGPYNEQFFGPGTRLTVL.

The J gene is TRBJ1-5, the V gene TRBV6-6; D is undetermined. Germline CDR1 MNHNY, CDR2 SVGAGI (reference sequence). This CDR3 contains 14 residues. The V end was cut by 0 bases, the J end by 6 bases, with 9 bases between. CDR3 sequence: CASSYSEVTQPQHF. The DNA for the CDR3 is TGTGCCAGCAGTTACTCGGAGGTCACTCAGCCCCAGCATTTT.

The J gene is TRBJ2-3, the V gene TRBV15; the D gene is possibly TRBD2 (6 bases). CDR1 and CDR2 from the germline V gene are LNHNV and YYDKDF (reference sequence). V lost 3 bases to trimming and J lost 3 bases, with 10 bases between them. The CDR3 has 14 amino acids. CDR3 region: CATSRGTFTDTQYF. The CDR3 DNA reads TGTGCCACCAGCAGGGGGACTTTTACAGATACGCAGTATTTT.

This clone was detected only once. CDR3 coding DNA: TGTGCCAGCAGCCACTCGGAGCGGGGCAGGTCCTACAATGAGCAGTTCTTC. It codes for CASSHSERGRSYNEQFF. The chain is built from TRBV7-9 and TRBJ2-1, with 7 bases identical to TRBD2. This CDR3 has 17 residues. V lost 5 bases and J lost 1; bases outside the gene matches: 11. Germline values: CDR1 SEHNR, CDR2 FQNEAQ (reference sequence).

The CDR3 DNA reads as TGTGCCAGCAGCTCCAGGACAGGGGTCAATGAAAAACTGTTTTTT. It encodes CASSSRTGVNEKLFF. V usage is TRBV7-8 and J usage is TRBJ1-4, with 9 bases that match TRBD1. The J segment lost 5 bases and the V segment lost 4 bases, leaving 5 bases of the junction unmatched. CDR3 length: 15 residues. CDR1 is SGHVS, CDR2 FQNEAQ, per germline.

The chain couples TRBV2 to TRBJ2-1; 12 bases are a match to TRBD2. The CDR3 covers 18 residues. From germline, CDR1 is SNHLY and CDR2 FYNNEI. V lost 1 base, J lost 1 base, and 5 bases stayed unmatched. This CDR3 is CASSEGWTSGTSYNEQFF. The CDR3 DNA is TGTGCCAGCAGTGAAGGCTGGACTAGCGGGACTTCCTACAATGAGCAGTTCTTC. Complete variable domain (other parts from reference TRBV2 and TRBJ2-1): EPEVTQTPSHQVTQMGQEVILRCVPISNHLYFYWYRQILGQKVEFLVSFYNNEISEKSEIFDDQFSVERPDGSNFTLKIRSTKLEDSAMYFCASSEGWTSGTSYNEQFFGPGTRLTVL.

The rearrangement uses TRBV6-4 and TRBJ2-2; tentative D call: TRBD2 (5 bases). Germline V gives CDR1 MRHNA, CDR2 SNTAGT. The CDR3 extends over 16 amino acids. The V end lost 0 bases, the J end lost 6 bases, and 14 bases lay between the germline ends. The CDR3 loop is CASSDSNSGIPGELFF. CDR3 in DNA: TGTGCCAGCAGTGACTCGAATTCGGGAATTCCCGGGGAGCTGTTTTTT.